Sequencing of this T cell receptor beta chain was carried out in a study of type 1 regulatory T cells. Study as a whole: T-allo10 is an in vitro-generated, Tr1-enriched CD4 T cell product specific for alloantigen.

T-allo10 cells from the graft donor were described as anergic, host-alloantigen-specific, and alloantigen-specific suppressors. As concerns this clonotype: The target antigen is unknown.

The germline V and J ends were trimmed by 6 bases and 12 bases, with 18 bases remaining between them. Per the germline V gene, CDR1 is DFQATT and CDR2 is SNEGSKA (reference sequence). CDR3 length: 12 residues. Using its own MiXCR run on the reads, TCRdb lists one record per CDR3 protein. Among about 68,000 distinct CDR3 sequences, roughly 60% were seen once, and the ten largest hold 7.6%. The sequenced sample consisted of cultured T cells, either the whole culture or a sorted T cell fraction (not recorded which). Subset defined: Tr1-enriched cell product generated in vitro against host alloantigens. The chain employs TRBV20-1 and TRBJ2-1; no definite D call. The receptor's source is a human donor in good health. This CDR3 is CSAKAAVKGQFF. The CDR3 DNA reads as TGCAGTGCCAAGGCAGCAGTCAAAGGGCAGTTCTTC.